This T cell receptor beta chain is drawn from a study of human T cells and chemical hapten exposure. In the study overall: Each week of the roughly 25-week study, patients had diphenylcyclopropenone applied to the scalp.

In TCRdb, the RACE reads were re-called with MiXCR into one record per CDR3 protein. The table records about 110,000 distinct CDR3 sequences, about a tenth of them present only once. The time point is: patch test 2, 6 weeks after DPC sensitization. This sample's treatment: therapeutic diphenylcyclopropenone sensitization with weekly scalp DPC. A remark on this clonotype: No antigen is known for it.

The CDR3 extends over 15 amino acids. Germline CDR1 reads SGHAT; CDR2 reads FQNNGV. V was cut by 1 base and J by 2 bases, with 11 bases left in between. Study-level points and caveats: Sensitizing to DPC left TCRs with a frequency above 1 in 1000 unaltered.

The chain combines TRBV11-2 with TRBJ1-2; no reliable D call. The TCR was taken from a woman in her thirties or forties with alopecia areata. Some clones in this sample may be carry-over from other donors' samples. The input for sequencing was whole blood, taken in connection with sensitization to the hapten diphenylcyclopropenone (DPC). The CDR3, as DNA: TGTGCCAGCAGCTTAGTCCCCCTGGGGAACTATGGCTACACCTTC. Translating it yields CASSLVPLGNYGYTF.